This T cell receptor beta chain was observed in a study of shared clonotypes between healthy human individuals. Repertoires were generated with immunoSEQ multiplex PCR, while TCRdb's copy carries only in-frame clones and drops some. This sample has around 2.1 million clones; more than 90% occur once, and the top ten carry around 0.13%. The CDR3 runs 11 residues. Germline loops: CDR1 SGHDT, CDR2 YYEEEE. The V and J ends lost 5 bases and 7 bases respectively, with 9 bases between them. The genes are TRBV5-6 and TRBJ2-5, with no clear D. The sample comprised naive CD4+ T cells sorted from blood. This sample's subset: CD45RA+ positively selected. The clonotype originates from a man younger than 35 in good health. CDR3 sequence (DNA): TGTGCCAGCAGTCTCGGGTGGACCCAGTACTTC. Its translation: CASSLGWTQYF.